This T cell receptor beta chain was observed in a study of T cells in Graves' hyperthyroidism and ophthalmopathy. Study summary: Specimen type is peripheral blood, collected at initial diagnosis prior to any treatment.

TCR beta CDR3 regions were amplified from RNA. The HTBI primer set served for first-round RT-PCR of the TCR CDR3. From the multiplex PCR reads, TCRdb called clonotypes with MiXCR, one entry per CDR3 protein. The sample includes about 560,000 distinct CDR3 sequences, over 15% seen only once; the top ten take around 18%. The table lists this clonotype with a few counts. Newly diagnosed patients aged 18 to 65 had hyperthyroidism of under 2 months' duration. Looked up from germline, CDR1 is SNHLY and CDR2 is FYNNEI. This CDR3 is built from 14 residues. The V end was cut by 6 bases, the J end by 7 bases, with 13 bases between.

Sequencing input: blood. The chain links TRBV2 to TRBJ1-6; D perhaps matches TRBD1 (5 bases). This clonotype was obtained from a woman aged 18-35 years with Graves' hyperthyroidism. The CDR3 loop reads CASSEGFRNSPLHF. The CDR3 DNA reads TGTGCCAGCAGCGAGGGGTTTAGGAATTCACCCCTCCACTTT.